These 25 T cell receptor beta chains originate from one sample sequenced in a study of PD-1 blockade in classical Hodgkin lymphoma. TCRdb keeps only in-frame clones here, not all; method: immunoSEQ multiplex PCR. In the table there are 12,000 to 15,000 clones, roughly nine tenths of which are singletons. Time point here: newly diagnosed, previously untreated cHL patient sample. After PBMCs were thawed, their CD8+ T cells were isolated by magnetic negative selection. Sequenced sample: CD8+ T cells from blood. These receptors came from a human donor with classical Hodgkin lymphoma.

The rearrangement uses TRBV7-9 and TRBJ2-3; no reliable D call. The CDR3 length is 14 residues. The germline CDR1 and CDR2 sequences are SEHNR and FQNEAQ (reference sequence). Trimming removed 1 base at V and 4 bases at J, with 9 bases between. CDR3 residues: CASSLGATPDTQYF. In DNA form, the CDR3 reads TGTGCCAGCAGCTTAGGGGCAACTCCAGATACGCAGTATTTT.

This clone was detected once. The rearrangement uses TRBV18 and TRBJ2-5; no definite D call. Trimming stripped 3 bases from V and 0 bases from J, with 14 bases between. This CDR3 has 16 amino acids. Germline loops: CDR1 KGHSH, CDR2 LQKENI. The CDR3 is CASSPDGSLYQETQYF. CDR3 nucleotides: TGTGCCAGCTCACCTGACGGATCCTTGTACCAAGAGACCCAGTACTTC.

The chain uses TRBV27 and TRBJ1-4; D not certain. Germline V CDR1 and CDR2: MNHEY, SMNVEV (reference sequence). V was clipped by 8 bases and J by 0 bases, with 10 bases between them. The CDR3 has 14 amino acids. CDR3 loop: CASYDGATNEKLFF. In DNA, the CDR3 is TGTGCCAGCTACGACGGTGCAACTAATGAAAAACTGTTTTTT.

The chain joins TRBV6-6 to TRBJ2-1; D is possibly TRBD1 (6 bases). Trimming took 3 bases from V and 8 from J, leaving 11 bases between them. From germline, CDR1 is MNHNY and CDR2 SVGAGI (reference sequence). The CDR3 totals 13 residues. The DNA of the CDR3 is TGTGCCAGCAGTTATGTCAGGGGAGATGAGCAGTTCTTC. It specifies CASSYVRGDEQFF.

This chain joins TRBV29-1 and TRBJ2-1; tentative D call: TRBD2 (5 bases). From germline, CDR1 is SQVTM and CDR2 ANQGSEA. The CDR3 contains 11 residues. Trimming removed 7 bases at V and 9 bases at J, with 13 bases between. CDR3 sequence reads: CSGQLDTEQFF. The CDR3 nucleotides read TGCAGCGGCCAACTAGATACTGAGCAGTTCTTC.

CDR3 bases: TGCAGCGCCCTGCCTGGTTGCTACGAGCAGTACTTC. This sequence encodes CSALPGCYEQYF. V usage is TRBV29-1 and J usage is TRBJ2-7; no clear D gene. Trimming left V 7 bases short and J 3 bases short, with 13 bases between. The CDR3 covers 12 residues. In germline, CDR1 is SQVTM, CDR2 ANQGSEA.

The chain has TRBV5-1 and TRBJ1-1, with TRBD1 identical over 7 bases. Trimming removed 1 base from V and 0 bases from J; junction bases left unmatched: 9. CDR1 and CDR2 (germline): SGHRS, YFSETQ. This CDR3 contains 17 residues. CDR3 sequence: CASSLPSAGTVNTEAFF. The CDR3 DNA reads TGCGCCAGCAGCTTGCCCTCCGCCGGGACAGTGAACACTGAAGCTTTCTTT.

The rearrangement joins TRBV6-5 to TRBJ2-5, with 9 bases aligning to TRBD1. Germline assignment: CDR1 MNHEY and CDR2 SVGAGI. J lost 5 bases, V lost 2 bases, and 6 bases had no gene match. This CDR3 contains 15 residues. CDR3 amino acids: CASSYQGQGRETQYF. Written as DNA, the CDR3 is TGTGCCAGCAGTTACCAGGGACAGGGCCGGGAGACCCAGTACTTC.

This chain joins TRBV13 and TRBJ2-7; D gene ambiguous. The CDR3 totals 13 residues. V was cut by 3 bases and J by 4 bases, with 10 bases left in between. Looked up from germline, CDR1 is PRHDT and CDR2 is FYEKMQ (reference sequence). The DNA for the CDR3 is TGTGCCAGCAGCTTTAGTCCCACATACGAGCAGTACTTC. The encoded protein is CASSFSPTYEQYF.

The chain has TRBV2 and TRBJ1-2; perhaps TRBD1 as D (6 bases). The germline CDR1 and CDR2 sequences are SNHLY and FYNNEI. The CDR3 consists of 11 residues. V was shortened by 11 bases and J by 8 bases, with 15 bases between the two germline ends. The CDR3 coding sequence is TGTGCCGATCGGGGGCTCACCGGCTACACCTTC. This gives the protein CADRGLTGYTF.

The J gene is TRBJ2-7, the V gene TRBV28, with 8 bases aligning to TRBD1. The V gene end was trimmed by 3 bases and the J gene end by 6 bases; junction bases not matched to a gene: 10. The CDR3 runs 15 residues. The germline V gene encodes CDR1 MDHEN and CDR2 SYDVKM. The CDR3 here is CASSFYGTGLTEQYV. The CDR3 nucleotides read TGTGCCAGCAGTTTTTACGGGACAGGACTGACCGAGCAGTACGTC.

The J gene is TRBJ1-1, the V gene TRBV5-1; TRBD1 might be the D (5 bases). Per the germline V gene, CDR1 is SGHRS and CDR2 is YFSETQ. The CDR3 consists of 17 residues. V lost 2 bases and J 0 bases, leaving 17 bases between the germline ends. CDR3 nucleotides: TGCGCCAGCAGCTTTGAAGCCTGGACACTCATGAACACTGAAGCTTTCTTT. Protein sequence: CASSFEAWTLMNTEAFF. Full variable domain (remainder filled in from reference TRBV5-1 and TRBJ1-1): KAGVTQTPRYLIKTRGQQVTLSCSPISGHRSVSWYQQTPGQGLQFLFEYFSETQRNKGNFPGRFSGRQFSNSRSEMNVSTLELGDSALYLCASSFEAWTLMNTEAFFGQGTRLTVV.

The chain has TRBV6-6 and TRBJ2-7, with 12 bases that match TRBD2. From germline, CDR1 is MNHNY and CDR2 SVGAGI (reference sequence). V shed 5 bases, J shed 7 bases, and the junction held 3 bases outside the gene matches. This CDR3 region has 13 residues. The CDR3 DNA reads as TGTGCCAGCAGTCCCGGACTAGCGGGGGAGCAGTACGTC. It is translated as CASSPGLAGEQYV.

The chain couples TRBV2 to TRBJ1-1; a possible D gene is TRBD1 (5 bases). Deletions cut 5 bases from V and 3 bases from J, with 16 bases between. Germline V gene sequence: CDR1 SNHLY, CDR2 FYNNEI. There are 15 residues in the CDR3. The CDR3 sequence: CASSLLLGRDTEAFF. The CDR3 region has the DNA TGTGCCAGCAGTCTTCTTTTGGGCAGGGACACTGAAGCTTTCTTT.

The DNA for the CDR3 is TGTGCCAGCAGTTCGGTACTAGCGGGAGGTAGAGACGAGCAGTACTTC. Its translation: CASSSVLAGGRDEQYF. The rearrangement uses TRBV6-5 and TRBJ2-7; 12 bases fit TRBD2. V was clipped by 4 bases and J by 5 bases; unmatched bases: 9. Germline V gene sequence: CDR1 MNHEY, CDR2 SVGAGI. This CDR3 comprises 16 residues.

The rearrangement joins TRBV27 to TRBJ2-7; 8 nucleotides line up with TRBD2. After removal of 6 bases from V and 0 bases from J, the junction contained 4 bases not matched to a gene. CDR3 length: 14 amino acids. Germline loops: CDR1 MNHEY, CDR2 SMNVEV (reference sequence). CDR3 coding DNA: TGTGCCAGCAGCATAGCGGGAAGCTCCTACGAGCAGTACTTC. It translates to CASSIAGSSYEQYF.

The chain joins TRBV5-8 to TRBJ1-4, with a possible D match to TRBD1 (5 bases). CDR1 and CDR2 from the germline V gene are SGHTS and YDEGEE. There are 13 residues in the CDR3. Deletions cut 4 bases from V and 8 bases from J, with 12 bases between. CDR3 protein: CASSGREEEKLFF. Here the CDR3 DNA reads TGTGCCAGCAGCGGCAGGGAGGAGGAAAAACTGTTTTTT.

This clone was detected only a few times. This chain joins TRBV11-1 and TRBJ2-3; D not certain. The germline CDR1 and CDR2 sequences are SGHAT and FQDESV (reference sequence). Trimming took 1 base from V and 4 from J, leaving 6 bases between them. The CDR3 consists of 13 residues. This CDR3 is CASSLEQADTQYF. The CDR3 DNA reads TGTGCCAGCAGCTTAGAGCAGGCAGATACGCAGTATTTT.

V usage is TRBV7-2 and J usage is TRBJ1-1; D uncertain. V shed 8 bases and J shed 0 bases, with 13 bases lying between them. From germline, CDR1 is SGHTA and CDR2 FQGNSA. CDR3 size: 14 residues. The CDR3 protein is CASPPINMNTEAFF. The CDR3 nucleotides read TGTGCCAGCCCTCCGATTAACATGAACACTGAAGCTTTCTTT.

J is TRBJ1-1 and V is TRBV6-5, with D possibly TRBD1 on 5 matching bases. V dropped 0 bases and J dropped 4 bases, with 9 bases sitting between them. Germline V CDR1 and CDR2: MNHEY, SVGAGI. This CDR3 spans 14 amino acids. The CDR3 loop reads CASSYSNGGTEAFF. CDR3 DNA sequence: TGTGCCAGCAGTTACTCAAATGGGGGCACTGAAGCTTTCTTT.

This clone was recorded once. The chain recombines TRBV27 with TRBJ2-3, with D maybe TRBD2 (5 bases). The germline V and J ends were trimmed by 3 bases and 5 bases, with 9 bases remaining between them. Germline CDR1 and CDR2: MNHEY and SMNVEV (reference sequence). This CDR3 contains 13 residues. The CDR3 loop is CASSFAGGDTQYF. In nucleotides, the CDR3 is TGTGCCAGCAGTTTCGCTGGAGGAGATACGCAGTATTTT.

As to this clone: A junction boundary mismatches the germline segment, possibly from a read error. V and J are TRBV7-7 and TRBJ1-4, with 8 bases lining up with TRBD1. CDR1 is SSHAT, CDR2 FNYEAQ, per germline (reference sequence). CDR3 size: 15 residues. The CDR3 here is CASSLGTGGDGKLFF. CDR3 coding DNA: TGTGCTAGCAGCTTAGGGACAGGAGGGGACGGAAAACTGTTTTTT.

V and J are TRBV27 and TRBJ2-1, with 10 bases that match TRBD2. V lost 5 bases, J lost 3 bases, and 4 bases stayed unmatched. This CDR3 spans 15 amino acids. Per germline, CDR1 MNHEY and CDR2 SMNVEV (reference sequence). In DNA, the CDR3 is TGTGCCAGCAGTCACGGACTAGCGGACTACAATGAGCAGTTCTTC. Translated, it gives CASSHGLADYNEQFF.

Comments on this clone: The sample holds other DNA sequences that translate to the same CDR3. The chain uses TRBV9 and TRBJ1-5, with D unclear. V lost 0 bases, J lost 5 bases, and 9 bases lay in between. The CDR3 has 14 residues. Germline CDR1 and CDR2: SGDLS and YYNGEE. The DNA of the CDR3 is TGTGCCAGCAGCGTAGGGTGGTCGGATCAGCCCCAGCATTTT. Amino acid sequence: CASSVGWSDQPQHF.

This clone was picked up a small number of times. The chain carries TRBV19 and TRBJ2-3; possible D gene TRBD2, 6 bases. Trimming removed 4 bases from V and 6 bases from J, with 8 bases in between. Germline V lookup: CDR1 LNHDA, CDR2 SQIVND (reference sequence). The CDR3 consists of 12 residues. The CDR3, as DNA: TGTGCCAGTAGTACCAGCGGGGATACGCAGTATTTT. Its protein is CASSTSGDTQYF.